This passage covers 29 T cell receptor beta chains from one sample sequenced in a study of technical replicates of blood from several donors. Measured with immunoSEQ multiplex PCR; TCRdb has only the in-frame clones, and not every one. The sample includes tens of thousands of clones, 85% to 95% seen only once; the top ten take approximately 0.25%. The sample consisted of T cells isolated from PBMCs. The source of these receptors is a human donor in good health.

The V call is TRBV29-1, the J call TRBJ2-1; 10 bases line up with TRBD2. CDR3 length: 12 amino acids. With V trimmed by 5 bases and J by 7 bases, 2 bases remained unmatched. The germline CDR1 and CDR2 sequences are SQVTM and ANQGSEA. The CDR3 here is CSVQRGGNEQFF. Written as DNA, the CDR3 is TGCAGCGTTCAGCGGGGGGGGAATGAGCAGTTCTTC.

This chain connects TRBV5-1 to TRBJ1-1, with D possibly TRBD1 on 6 matching bases. The CDR3 contains 15 residues. The V end was cut by 0 bases, the J end by 5 bases, with 14 bases between. The germline gives CDR1 SGHRS, CDR2 YFSETQ. The CDR3 DNA reads TGCGCCAGCAGCTTGGAAGGGGGAGGGGGGACTGAAGCTTTCTTT. Its protein product is CASSLEGGGGTEAFF.

This chain links TRBV2 with TRBJ1-4; 7 nucleotides agree with TRBD1. This CDR3 has 13 amino acids. The V segment lost 4 bases and the J segment 5 bases; nucleotides outside the gene matches: 1. The germline V gene encodes CDR1 SNHLY and CDR2 FYNNEI. CDR3 residues: CASSGGGNEKLFF. The CDR3 bases are TGTGCCAGCAGTGGAGGGGGCAATGAAAAACTGTTTTTT.

This rearrangement joins TRBV11-2 to TRBJ2-1; 8 nucleotides match TRBD2. V lost 5 bases to trimming and J lost 7 bases; unmatched junction nucleotides: 10. CDR1 and CDR2 (germline): SGHAT, FQNNGV. The CDR3 length is 15 residues. The chain's CDR3 is CASSPQVVAGNEQFF. The CDR3, as DNA: TGTGCCAGCAGCCCCCAGGTGGTAGCGGGGAATGAGCAGTTCTTC.

CDR3: CASSLTWRETQYF. Written as DNA, the CDR3 is TGCGCCAGCAGCCTAACTTGGAGGGAGACCCAGTACTTC. V gene TRBV4-1 combines with J gene TRBJ2-5, with a tentative D call TRBD2 (5 bases). The CDR3 consists of 13 residues. CDR1 is MGHRA and CDR2 is YSYEKL in the germline V gene. The V end was cut by 4 bases, the J end by 5 bases, with 11 bases between.

The V call is TRBV7-2, the J call TRBJ2-7; the match to TRBD1 covers 9 bases. The germline V gene encodes CDR1 SGHTA and CDR2 FQGNSA. This CDR3 is 14 amino acids long. V was pared by 5 bases and J by 9 bases, with 11 bases of the junction left unmatched. Written as DNA, the CDR3 is TGTGCCAGCAGCCCAGGGACAGGGAGGGGGGGGCAGTACTTC. Encoded protein: CASSPGTGRGGQYF.

The chain employs TRBV6-5 and TRBJ2-7; no clear D. Germline V CDR1 and CDR2: MNHEY, SVGAGI. Deletions cut 0 bases from V and 5 bases from J, with 8 bases between. The CDR3 sequence is 13 residues long. The chain's CDR3 is CASSYSYQNEQYF. The CDR3 DNA is TGTGCCAGCAGTTACTCGTATCAGAACGAGCAGTACTTC.

The CDR3 nucleotides read TGTGCCAGCAGCTCAACAAGAAGACAAGAGACCCAGTACTTC. This gives the protein CASSSTRRQETQYF. V usage is TRBV7-8 and J usage is TRBJ2-5, with D unclear. The germline gives CDR1 SGHVS, CDR2 FQNEAQ. V lost 4 bases and J 2 bases, leaving 11 bases between the germline ends. This CDR3 has 14 amino acids.

This sequence joins TRBV28 and TRBJ2-2; 7 bases align to TRBD1. The germline gives CDR1 MDHEN, CDR2 SYDVKM. V trimming: 8 bases; J trimming: 0 bases; junction bases outside the gene matches: 3. This CDR3 has 14 amino acids. In DNA, the CDR3 is TGTGCCAGCTTAGGGGGCTCGAACACCGGGGAGCTGTTTTTT. Its translation is CASLGGSNTGELFF.

This chain links TRBV9 with TRBJ2-7; D ambiguous. V was cut by 4 bases and J by 2 bases, with 10 bases left in between. Germline V gives CDR1 SGDLS, CDR2 YYNGEE. This CDR3 has 13 residues. The CDR3 DNA reads as TGTGCCAGCAGCCCCTCAGGTGCCTACGAGCAGTACTTC. It is translated as CASSPSGAYEQYF.

This clone was counted only a few times. The chain couples TRBV5-4 to TRBJ1-1; D ambiguous. V lost 6 bases, J lost 0 bases, and 15 bases lay in between. The CDR3 extends over 15 amino acids. The germline CDR1 and CDR2 sequences are SGHNT and YYREEE (reference sequence). CDR3 in amino acids: CASTHQEMMNTEAFF. In DNA form, the CDR3 reads TGTGCCAGCACCCACCAAGAGATGATGAACACTGAAGCTTTCTTT. The full variable domain, with the rest looked up from reference TRBV5-4 and TRBJ1-1, is ETGVTQSPTHLIKTRGQQVTLRCSSQSGHNTVSWYQQALGQGPQFIFQYYREEENGRGNFPPRFSGLQFPNYSSELNVNALELDDSALYLCASTHQEMMNTEAFFGQGTRLTVV.

The chain couples TRBV27 to TRBJ2-2; 10 nucleotides agree with TRBD2. Germline V gene lookup returns CDR1 MNHEY and CDR2 SMNVEV (reference sequence). The length of the CDR3 is 15 residues. Trimming took 6 bases from V and 8 from J; bases not matched to a gene: 9. In nucleotides, the CDR3 is TGTGCCAGCAGCCCAAAAACTAGCGGGATAGGGGAGCTGTTTTTT. Its protein product is CASSPKTSGIGELFF.

The rearrangement uses TRBV5-1 and TRBJ2-1, with a possible D match to TRBD2 (6 bases). This CDR3 is built from 14 residues. The V gene lost 4 bases and the J gene lost 7 bases, with 15 bases spanning the gap. Germline V gene data show CDR1 as SGHRS and CDR2 as YFSETQ. CDR3 in amino acids: CASSTLRGRNEQFF. The CDR3 nucleotides are TGCGCCAGCAGCACCCTACGGGGGAGGAATGAGCAGTTCTTC. Variable domain in full (rest from reference TRBV5-1 and TRBJ2-1): KAGVTQTPRYLIKTRGQQVTLSCSPISGHRSVSWYQQTPGQGLQFLFEYFSETQRNKGNFPGRFSGRQFSNSRSEMNVSTLELGDSALYLCASSTLRGRNEQFFGPGTRLTVL.

This chain links TRBV5-1 with TRBJ2-2, with 7 bases identical to TRBD1. V lost 4 bases to trimming and J lost 9 bases; unmatched junction nucleotides: 9. This CDR3 has 14 residues. Germline assignment: CDR1 SGHRS and CDR2 YFSETQ. The CDR3 nucleotides read TGCGCCAGCAGCACCCGACAGGGTGTCTGGGAGCTGTTTTTT. Encoded protein: CASSTRQGVWELFF.

This clone was detected only once. This chain's CDR3 is CASSLWRESKQFF. The CDR3 DNA follows: TGTGCCAGCAGCTTATGGCGGGAATCGAAGCAGTTCTTC. The V and J genes are TRBV7-3 and TRBJ2-1; D may be TRBD2 (6 bases). V lost 2 bases to trimming and J lost 11 bases, with 13 bases between them. The CDR3 is 13 amino acids. Germline loops: CDR1 SGHTA, CDR2 FQGTGA.

The chain couples TRBV5-6 to TRBJ2-4; 7 bases align to TRBD1. The CDR3 runs to 13 residues. J was trimmed by 8 bases and V by 9 bases; bases with no gene match: 11. In germline, CDR1 is SGHDT, CDR2 YYEEEE. DNA of the CDR3: TGTGCCACCGGGACAGTGGCGAGGGACATTCAGTACTTC. Translated, it gives CATGTVARDIQYF.

The rearrangement uses TRBV27 and TRBJ1-2; 8 bases are shared with TRBD1. Germline loops: CDR1 MNHEY, CDR2 SMNVEV (reference sequence). The CDR3 totals 13 residues. With V trimmed by 6 bases and J by 8 bases, 8 bases remained unmatched. The CDR3 bases are TGTGCCAGCAGCAAACAGGGGGTGGAGGGCTACACCTTC. Protein: CASSKQGVEGYTF.

This clone has a single count. This rearrangement joins TRBV5-4 to TRBJ2-3; 7 bases are shared with TRBD2. The CDR3 runs to 14 residues. In germline, CDR1 is SGHNT, CDR2 YYREEE (reference sequence). V was pared by 4 bases and J by 4 bases, with 6 bases of the junction left unmatched. CDR3 DNA: TGTGCCAGCAGCCAGCGGGACCGGGCAGATACGCAGTATTTT. This encodes CASSQRDRADTQYF. Looking up the rest from reference TRBV5-4 and TRBJ2-3 gives the full variable domain: ETGVTQSPTHLIKTRGQQVTLRCSSQSGHNTVSWYQQALGQGPQFIFQYYREEENGRGNFPPRFSGLQFPNYSSELNVNALELDDSALYLCASSQRDRADTQYFGPGTRLTVL.

The rearrangement joins TRBV12-2 to TRBJ2-7; TRBD2 was called by the table and not checked on the DNA. TRBV12-2 is recorded as a pseudogene. The CDR3 length is 13 residues. The CDR3 protein is CASRFSPSDEQYF. DNA for the CDR3: TGTGCAAGTCGCTTTTCGCCGTCGGACGAGCAGTACTTC.

The genes are TRBV5-1 and TRBJ2-1; TRBD2 matches at 10 bases. This CDR3 region has 15 residues. Germline assignment: CDR1 SGHRS and CDR2 YFSETQ. V was clipped by 4 bases and J by 6 bases; unmatched bases: 7. The CDR3: CASSHLAGVFNEQFF. The CDR3 region has the DNA TGCGCCAGCAGCCATCTAGCGGGGGTCTTCAATGAGCAGTTCTTC.

The chain joins TRBV6-6 to TRBJ1-5; D gene uncertain. The CDR3 length is 13 residues. The V gene's germline CDR1 is MNHNY and CDR2 SVGAGI (reference sequence). Trimming left V 6 bases short and J 7 bases short, with 13 bases between. The CDR3 sequence: CASRPPGGQPQHF. The CDR3, as DNA: TGTGCCAGCAGGCCCCCTGGAGGGCAGCCCCAGCATTTT.

The V gene is TRBV7-8, the J gene TRBJ2-1, with a tentative D call TRBD2 (6 bases). CDR3 length: 13 residues. Trimming stripped 5 bases from V and 7 bases from J, with 12 bases between. Germline V gene lookup returns CDR1 SGHVS and CDR2 FQNEAQ. The CDR3, as DNA: TGTGCCAGCAGCCCCCGGAGCGGGAATGAGCAGTTCTTC. This codes for CASSPRSGNEQFF.

The chain links TRBV2 to TRBJ1-5; the D is unclear. The CDR3 covers 14 residues. V lost 3 bases and J lost 0, with 6 bases in between. Germline CDR1 is SNHLY and CDR2 is FYNNEI. The CDR3 sequence is CASSEDYSNQPQHF. CDR3 in DNA: TGTGCCAGCAGTGAGGACTATAGCAATCAGCCCCAGCATTTT.

This chain links TRBV5-6 with TRBJ1-2, with 9 bases matching TRBD1. The length of the CDR3 is 16 residues. Germline trimming cut 4 bases from V and 8 bases from J; bases unmatched to any gene: 15. CDR1 and CDR2 from the germline V gene are SGHDT and YYEEEE. This CDR3 reads CASSQPGQGSTSGYTF. CDR3 DNA: TGTGCCAGCAGCCAACCGGGACAGGGTTCTACGAGCGGCTACACCTTC.

V usage is TRBV10-3 and J usage is TRBJ2-1, with 10 bases fitting TRBD1. Germline V gives CDR1 ENHRY, CDR2 SYGVKD. The CDR3 covers 17 residues. The ends lost 0 bases at V and 7 bases at J; junction bases unmatched: 9. CDR3 region: CAISESKGTGVENEQFF. CDR3 DNA sequence: TGTGCCATCAGTGAGTCCAAAGGGACAGGGGTAGAAAATGAGCAGTTCTTC.

The V and J genes are TRBV2 and TRBJ2-7; 11 nucleotides align to TRBD2. V was clipped by 8 bases and J by 4 bases; unmatched bases: 7. The germline gives CDR1 SNHLY, CDR2 FYNNEI. This CDR3 is built from 14 residues. The CDR3 sequence: CASGGGLAGYEQYF. CDR3 bases: TGTGCCAGCGGAGGAGGACTAGCGGGTTACGAGCAGTACTTC.

This chain links TRBV12-5 with TRBJ1-5; weak D call: TRBD1 (6 bases). The CDR3 covers 17 residues. Per the germline V gene, CDR1 is LGHNT and CDR2 is FRNRAP. V was cut by 0 bases and J by 0 bases, with 12 bases left in between. CDR3 region: CASGLVQGRNSNQPQHF. In nucleotides, the CDR3 is TGTGCTAGTGGTTTGGTACAGGGCCGGAATAGCAATCAGCCCCAGCATTTT.

V is TRBV6-6 and J is TRBJ2-7; D is perhaps TRBD2 (5 bases). Germline values: CDR1 MNHNY, CDR2 SVGAGI (reference sequence). CDR3 length equals 16 residues. Trimming stripped 4 bases from V and 2 bases from J, with 18 bases between. CDR3 residues: CASSWEPAPEAYEQYF. The CDR3 nucleotides are TGTGCCAGCAGTTGGGAGCCGGCACCTGAGGCCTACGAGCAGTACTTC.

The chain uses TRBV7-9 and TRBJ1-2, with a tentative D call TRBD1 (5 bases). The CDR3 loop spans 15 amino acids. Trimming left V 1 base short and J 6 bases short, with 15 bases between. The germline V gene has CDR1 SEHNR and CDR2 FQNEAQ (reference sequence). CDR3 in amino acids: CASSLGDTTGDGYTF. CDR3 in DNA: TGTGCCAGCAGCTTAGGGGATACAACAGGAGATGGCTACACCTTC.